These 25 T cell receptor beta chains originate from one sample sequenced in a study of spatial heterogeneity in lung cancer. Specified time point: sample taken at primary tumor resection. MiXCR was run by TCRdb on the 5' RACE reads, yielding one entry per CDR3 protein. In the table there are about 38,000 distinct CDR3 sequences, 7.5% of which are singletons. This material consisted of PBMCs, taken at surgery. The receptors here all came from a male donor with early-stage non-small cell lung cancer.

V and J are TRBV4-3 and TRBJ2-1; TRBD2 aligns across 14 bases. The V gene end was trimmed by 0 bases and the J gene end by 7 bases; junction bases not matched to a gene: 5. This CDR3 comprises 17 residues. Germline values: CDR1 LGHNA, CDR2 YSLEER. The CDR3 coding sequence is TGCGCCAGCAGCCAAGATCGGGGGACTAGCGGGAGAAATGAGCAGTTCTTC. It specifies CASSQDRGTSGRNEQFF.

There are many counts of this clonotype. The V and J genes are TRBV6-2 or TRBV6-3 and TRBJ2-5; D remains unclear. Germline CDR1 and CDR2: MNHEY and SVGEGT. The V and J ends lost 6 bases and 0 bases respectively, with 11 bases between them. The CDR3 spans 14 residues. CDR3: CASSPFGYQETQYF. Written as DNA, the CDR3 is TGTGCCAGCAGCCCCTTTGGGTACCAAGAGACCCAGTACTTC.

The CDR3 loop is CASSGGQGGWSPLHF. DNA of the CDR3: TGTGCCAGCAGTGGAGGACAGGGAGGTTGGTCACCCCTCCACTTT. The rearrangement links TRBV6-1 to TRBJ1-6; 8 bases are shared with TRBD1. V shed 4 bases and J 10 bases; nucleotides not matched to a gene: 9. The germline V gene encodes CDR1 MNHNS and CDR2 SASEGT. This CDR3 is built from 15 residues.

This chain links TRBV6-2 or TRBV6-3 with TRBJ1-1; D gene ambiguous. The CDR3 totals 13 residues. Germline assignment: CDR1 MNHEY and CDR2 SVGEGT. Trimming took 2 bases from V and 7 from J, leaving 11 bases between them. The CDR3 nucleotides read TGTGCCAGCAGTTACCGAGACACTCGTGAAGCTTTCTTT. Amino acid sequence: CASSYRDTREAFF.

Here the CDR3 DNA reads TGTGCCAGCACGATACTAGCGGGGGTTAACAATGAGCAGTTCTTC. Translating it yields CASTILAGVNNEQFF. The V gene is TRBV18, the J gene TRBJ2-1; TRBD2 matches 11 bases. This CDR3 is 15 amino acids long. CDR1 and CDR2 from the germline V gene are KGHSH and LQKENI. J lost 5 bases, V lost 8 bases, and 8 bases had no gene match.

There are many counts of this clonotype. J is TRBJ2-1 and V is TRBV6-2 or TRBV6-3; 11 positions match TRBD2. V lost 6 bases and J lost 3; bases outside the gene matches: 4. CDR3 length equals 15 residues. Germline CDR1 is MNHEY and CDR2 is SVGEGT. CDR3: CASRLGLAGYNEQFF. CDR3 nucleotide sequence: TGTGCCAGCAGACTCGGACTAGCGGGCTACAATGAGCAGTTCTTC.

CDR3 sequence (DNA): TGTGCCAGTAGTTTCCGGGACAACTCCTACGAGCAGTACTTC. It codes for CASSFRDNSYEQYF. This rearrangement joins TRBV19 to TRBJ2-7; the D gene is possibly TRBD1 (6 bases). With 5 bases removed from V and 0 bases from J, the gap between germline ends came to 11 bases. The CDR3 consists of 14 residues. Germline V lookup: CDR1 LNHDA, CDR2 SQIVND (reference sequence).

V and J are TRBV18 and TRBJ2-5; D remains unclear. The germline gives CDR1 KGHSH, CDR2 LQKENI. V was clipped by 0 bases and J by 3 bases, with 2 bases between them. The CDR3 length is 12 residues. CDR3 coding DNA: TGTGCCAGCTCACCACCGGAAGAGACCCAGTACTTC. It yields the protein CASSPPEETQYF.

J is TRBJ2-3 and V is TRBV20-1; D remains unclear. Germline V gives CDR1 DFQATT, CDR2 SNEGSKA (reference sequence). V dropped 3 bases and J dropped 3 bases, with 1 base sitting between them. The CDR3 covers 10 residues. DNA for the CDR3: TGCAGTGCTAGGACAGATACGCAGTATTTT. Translation gives CSARTDTQYF.

This clonotype was observed at least ten times. The chain has TRBV7-2 and TRBJ1-2, with 9 nucleotides matching TRBD1. V shed 3 bases, J shed 8 bases, and the junction held 7 bases outside the gene matches. From germline, CDR1 is SGHTA and CDR2 FQGNSA. The CDR3 spans 14 residues. The CDR3 DNA follows: TGTGCCAGCAGCTTGGACACAGGGGGCAGGGGCTACACCTTC. Its protein is CASSLDTGGRGYTF.

Concerning this clonotype: This may stem from a read error, because a much larger clone lies one nucleotide away. The chain links TRBV7-6 to TRBJ2-3, with unresolved D. Trimming left V 8 bases short and J 4 bases short, with 10 bases between. CDR3 length equals 12 residues. In germline, CDR1 is SGHVS, CDR2 FNYEAQ. The CDR3 here is CASGTQSDTQYF. As DNA, the CDR3 is TGTGCCAGCGGCACCCAGTCAGATACGCAGTATTTT. Full variable domain (rest looked up from reference TRBV7-6 and TRBJ2-3): GAGVSQSPRYKVTKRGQDVALRCDPISGHVSLYWYRQALGQGPEFLTYFNYEAQQDKSGLPNDRFSAERPEGSISTLTIQRTEQRDSAMYRCASGTQSDTQYFGPGTRLTVL.

This clonotype was counted many times. The J gene is TRBJ1-4, the V gene TRBV4-3; D is uncertain. The germline V and J ends were trimmed by 0 bases and 4 bases, with 15 bases remaining between them. Germline loops: CDR1 LGHNA, CDR2 YSLEER. CDR3 size: 17 residues. The CDR3 region has the DNA TGCGCCAGCAGCCAAGATGGGCCCGAGGATATTAATGAAAAACTGTTTTTT. This translates into CASSQDGPEDINEKLFF.

This clonotype was seen at least ten times. The chain links TRBV7-8 to TRBJ2-3; TRBD2 agrees at 7 bases. The CDR3 consists of 16 residues. Germline assignment: CDR1 SGHVS and CDR2 FQNEAQ. V dropped 2 bases and J dropped 2; count of bases not matched to a gene: 7. The CDR3 here is CASSLRIKRDTDTQYF. CDR3 sequence (DNA): TGTGCCAGCAGCTTAAGAATAAAGCGGGACACAGATACGCAGTATTTT.

This rearrangement joins TRBV12-3 or TRBV12-4 to TRBJ2-1; no firm D call. This CDR3 is built from 13 residues. Trimming took off 3 bases at V and 5 bases at J, with 8 bases between the two ends. The CDR3 protein is CASSFGPNNEQFF. The CDR3 DNA reads as TGTGCCAGCAGTTTTGGGCCCAACAATGAGCAGTTCTTC.

This clonotype was observed at least ten times. This rearrangement joins TRBV10-3 to TRBJ2-7, with 7 nucleotides matching TRBD2. Germline lookup yields CDR1 ENHRY and CDR2 SYGVKD. V shed 4 bases and J 0 bases; nucleotides not matched to a gene: 0. The CDR3 has 13 amino acids. This CDR3 reads CAISAGGSYEQYV. DNA for the CDR3: TGTGCCATCAGTGCGGGGGGCTCCTACGAGCAGTACGTC.

The chain couples TRBV12-3 or TRBV12-4 to TRBJ2-5, with D possibly matching TRBD1 (5 bases). Trimming stripped 3 bases from V and 2 bases from J, with 10 bases between. The length of the CDR3 is 14 residues. The CDR3 DNA reads TGTGCCAGCAGTTTTGGCAGGGTACAAGAGACCCAGTACTTC. This encodes CASSFGRVQETQYF.

This clonotype has ten or more counts. The J gene is TRBJ1-1, the V gene TRBV7-9; D perhaps matches TRBD1 (6 bases). The V end lost 7 bases, the J end lost 6 bases, and 18 bases lay between the germline ends. In germline, CDR1 is SEHNR, CDR2 FQNEAQ (reference sequence). The CDR3 is 14 residues long. The DNA of the CDR3 is TGTGCCAGCACCCACAGGGCCCTACTCCCTGAAGCTTTCTTT. It is translated as CASTHRALLPEAFF.

This sequence joins TRBV6-6 and TRBJ1-2; D is unresolved. The CDR3 is 14 amino acids. Trimming took 4 bases from V and 3 from J, leaving 12 bases between them. Germline CDR1 is MNHNY and CDR2 is SVGAGI (reference sequence). DNA of the CDR3: TGTGCCAGCAGTTTCGACTCCACGGACTATGGCTACACCTTC. Amino acid sequence: CASSFDSTDYGYTF.

This clonotype was seen a few times. The V gene is TRBV7-3, the J gene TRBJ2-2, with TRBD2 matching over 7 bases. Germline CDR1 SGHTA, CDR2 FQGTGA. The CDR3 covers 16 residues. V was clipped by 7 bases and J by 2 bases; unmatched bases: 10. The CDR3 DNA sequence: TGTGCCAGCACCCCGTCGGGCGGGGGTAACACCGGGGAGCTGTTTTTT. Residues: CASTPSGGGNTGELFF.

This clonotype was seen at least ten times. The chain joins TRBV5-4 to TRBJ1-2, with D possibly TRBD1 on 5 matching bases. From germline, CDR1 is SGHNT and CDR2 YYREEE (reference sequence). CDR3 size: 13 residues. V lost 0 bases and J 5 bases, leaving 8 bases between the germline ends. CDR3 sequence reads: CASSLEGAYGYTF. DNA for the CDR3: TGTGCCAGCAGCTTGGAAGGGGCTTATGGCTACACCTTC.

In its sample, this clonotype was seen many times. This chain uses TRBV6-5 with TRBJ1-1; 9 nucleotides line up with TRBD1. The CDR3 consists of 13 residues. In germline, CDR1 is MNHEY, CDR2 SVGAGI. The V and J ends lost 6 bases and 10 bases, in that order; junction bases with no gene match: 9. The CDR3 coding sequence is TGTGCCAGCAGGAGTACAGGGGGCCGTTCAGCTTTCTTT. As protein: CASRSTGGRSAFF.

The CDR3 DNA sequence: TGTGCCTGGAATGGAATAGCGGGGGGCTCCTACAATGAGCAGTTCTTC. Amino acids: CAWNGIAGGSYNEQFF. The rearrangement uses TRBV30 and TRBJ2-1; the match to TRBD2 covers 10 bases. Trimming cost V 4 bases and J 0 bases; bases outside gene matches: 6. This CDR3 is 16 amino acids long. Germline V gives CDR1 GTSNPN, CDR2 SVGIG (reference sequence).

This clonotype was counted ten times or more. This chain links TRBV6-5 with TRBJ2-1; 7 positions match TRBD1. Per the germline V gene, CDR1 is MNHEY and CDR2 is SVGAGI. After removal of 5 bases from V and 1 base from J, the junction contained 5 bases not matched to a gene. The CDR3 consists of 15 residues. The DNA for the CDR3 is TGTGCCAGCAGTATAACAGGGGAATCCTACAATGAGCAGTTCTTC. This sequence encodes CASSITGESYNEQFF.

At least ten counts were recorded for this clonotype. The chain has TRBV12-3 or TRBV12-4 and TRBJ2-1; TRBD2 agrees at 9 bases. V was pared by 7 bases and J by 7 bases, with 11 bases of the junction left unmatched. CDR3 size: 15 residues. The CDR3 nucleotides read TGTGCCAGCACTCGAAATAGCGGGAGCGGGAATGAGCAGTTCTTC. Amino acid sequence: CASTRNSGSGNEQFF.

Many counts were recorded for this clonotype. The genes are TRBV18 and TRBJ2-3; 7 bases are shared with TRBD1. Germline CDR1 reads KGHSH; CDR2 reads LQKENI. The V and J ends lost 3 bases and 2 bases, in that order; junction bases with no gene match: 2. The CDR3 runs 14 residues. The CDR3 sequence: CASSPDRFTDTQYF. CDR3 DNA: TGTGCCAGCTCACCGGACAGGTTCACAGATACGCAGTATTTT.